The clone carrying this T cell receptor beta chain was seen only once. Only in-frame clones appear in the TCRdb table, and some are missing; sequencing was by immunoSEQ multiplex PCR. Seen here are some 170,000 clones, 76% observed once, and the top ten hold 8.6%. The data belong to a study of blood T cell repertoires in COVID-19. The wider study: Sites in the United States, Italy and Spain provided acute and convalescent COVID-19 samples. The cDNA or gDNA used as material had been derived from T cells, B-cell-depleted T cells, or PBMCs.

The length of the CDR3 is 16 residues. Trimming removed 2 bases from V and 6 bases from J, with 19 bases in between. Germline CDR1 is MNHEY and CDR2 is SVGEGT. The source material was peripheral blood. This TCR was sampled from a woman aged 50 to 60 with active or convalescent COVID-19. The chain combines TRBV6-2 or TRBV6-3 with TRBJ1-1, with a tentative D call TRBD1 (6 bases). CDR3 protein: CASSYPGHFRTPEAFF. CDR3 in DNA: TGTGCCAGCAGTTACCCGGGACATTTCCGCACTCCTGAAGCTTTCTTT.